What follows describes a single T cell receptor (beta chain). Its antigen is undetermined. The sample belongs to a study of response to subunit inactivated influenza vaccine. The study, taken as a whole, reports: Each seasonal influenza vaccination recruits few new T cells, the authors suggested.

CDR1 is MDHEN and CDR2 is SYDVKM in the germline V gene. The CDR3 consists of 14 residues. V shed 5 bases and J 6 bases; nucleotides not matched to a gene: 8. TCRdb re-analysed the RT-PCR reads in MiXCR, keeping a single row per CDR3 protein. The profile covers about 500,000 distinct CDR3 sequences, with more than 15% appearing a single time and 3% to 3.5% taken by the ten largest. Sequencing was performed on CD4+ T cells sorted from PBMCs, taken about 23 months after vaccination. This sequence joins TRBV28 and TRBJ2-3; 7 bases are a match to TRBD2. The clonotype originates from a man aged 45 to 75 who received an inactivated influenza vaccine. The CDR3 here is CASSDGTTLDTQYF. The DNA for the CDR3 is TGTGCCAGCAGTGACGGGACTACCCTGGATACGCAGTATTTT.